This entry lists 18 T cell receptor beta chains sequenced from one sample in a study of PD-1 blockade in classical Hodgkin lymphoma. Autologous stem cell transplantation was followed by relapse in every patient, and brentuximab vedotin exposure varied. Libraries were prepared by immunoSEQ multiplex PCR; TCRdb keeps only in-frame clonotypes and omits some of them. Of about 28,000 clones listed, less than 90% are singletons. The sample consisted of peripheral blood mononuclear cells (PBMCs), taken before the second cycle of nivolumab. These TCRs come from a human donor with classical Hodgkin lymphoma.

The chain uses TRBV30 and TRBJ2-3, with 10 bases matching TRBD2. V shed 5 bases, J shed 3 bases, and the junction held 5 bases outside the gene matches. This CDR3 has 14 amino acids. Germline V gene sequence: CDR1 GTSNPN, CDR2 SVGIG (reference sequence). The CDR3 loop is CAWVKGLATDTQYF. In DNA form, the CDR3 reads TGTGCCTGGGTGAAGGGACTAGCGACAGATACGCAGTATTTT.

In this sample, this clone turned up once. This chain uses TRBV11-2 with TRBJ1-5; 8 bases line up with TRBD1. Trimming took 3 bases from V and 4 from J; bases not matched to a gene: 8. This CDR3 comprises 16 residues. Germline V gene lookup returns CDR1 SGHAT and CDR2 FQNNGV. CDR3 region: CASSLLVWTGNQPQHF. CDR3 nucleotide sequence: TGTGCCAGCAGCTTGTTAGTTTGGACAGGGAATCAGCCCCAGCATTTT. Filled out from reference TRBV11-2 and TRBJ1-5, the complete variable domain reads EAGVAQSPRYKIIEKRQSVAFWCNPISGHATLYWYQQILGQGPKLLIQFQNNGVVDDSQLPKDRFSAERLKGVDSTLKIQPAKLEDSAVYLCASSLLVWTGNQPQHFGDGTRLSIL.

The rearrangement uses TRBV5-4 and TRBJ2-7, with TRBD2 matching over 7 bases. V shed 0 bases and J 7 bases; nucleotides not matched to a gene: 7. CDR1 and CDR2 (germline): SGHNT, YYREEE (reference sequence). The length of the CDR3 is 14 residues. The CDR3 DNA follows: TGTGCCAGCAGCTTGGTGAGCGGGGCGGGGGAGCAGTACTTC. Residues: CASSLVSGAGEQYF.

The rearrangement joins TRBV7-2 to TRBJ1-2, with TRBD1 as a possible D gene (5 bases). Trimming left V 1 base short and J 8 bases short, with 14 bases between. Per germline, CDR1 SGHTA and CDR2 FQGNSA. The length of the CDR3 is 14 residues. DNA for the CDR3: TGTGCCAGCAGCTTAGAGGGACGGGCGGGGGGCTACACCTTC. Its protein product is CASSLEGRAGGYTF.

This chain joins TRBV19 and TRBJ2-7; D assignment may be TRBD1 or TRBD2 (5 bases each). The CDR3 extends over 15 amino acids. Germline V gives CDR1 LNHDA, CDR2 SQIVND (reference sequence). V was cut by 5 bases and J by 1 base, with 15 bases left in between. In DNA form, the CDR3 reads TGTGCCAGTAGTCCATCCGGGACGCTGTCCTACGAGCAGTACTTC. This translates into CASSPSGTLSYEQYF.

The J gene is TRBJ1-1, the V gene TRBV21-1; whether TRBD1, the table's D call, matches the DNA was not checked. TRBV21-1 is a known pseudogene. The CDR3 covers 17 residues. For the CDR3, the DNA is TGTGCCAGCAGCAAAATCTGGGACAGGGACAGGGACACTGAAGCTTTCTTT. It codes for CASSKIWDRDRDTEAFF.

The chain recombines TRBV2 with TRBJ1-5, with 10 bases identical to TRBD1. This CDR3 contains 15 residues. Losses at the gene ends were 4 bases for V and 5 bases for J; bases not matched to a gene: 5. Per the germline V gene, CDR1 is SNHLY and CDR2 is FYNNEI. CDR3 DNA sequence: TGTGCCAGCAGTGGGACAGGGGGGCCGGATCAGCCCCAGCATTTT. Translation gives CASSGTGGPDQPQHF.

This clone is termed medium-sized. This chain uses TRBV28 with TRBJ1-1, with unresolved D. Germline assignment: CDR1 MDHEN and CDR2 SYDVKM. The V end was cut by 3 bases, the J end by 4 bases, with 12 bases between. CDR3 size: 14 residues. The CDR3 nucleotides are TGTGCCAGCAGTTTTGTTGTGGTAGGCACTGAAGCTTTCTTT. It encodes CASSFVVVGTEAFF.

The V call is TRBV4-1, the J call TRBJ1-2, with D perhaps matching TRBD1 (5 bases). The V end lost 0 bases, the J end lost 6 bases, and 14 bases lay between the germline ends. Per the germline V gene, CDR1 is MGHRA and CDR2 is YSYEKL. The CDR3 is 15 amino acids. The CDR3 DNA reads as TGCGCCAGCAGCCAAGATTCGACAGATACTCATGGCTACACCTTC. Encoded protein: CASSQDSTDTHGYTF.

About this clone itself: A far more abundant clone sits one base away, making this likely a read error. At the DNA level, this CDR3 is encoded by other sequences in the same sample as well. The CDR3, as DNA: TGTGCCAGCAGCCAGGAATCAAGGGGCTATGAGCAGTTCTTC. Its protein is CASSQESRGYEQFF. The chain recombines TRBV5-2 with TRBJ2-1; the table assigns TRBD1, which was not confirmed against the DNA. TRBV5-2 represents a pseudogene. CDR3 length: 14 amino acids.

As concerns this clone: One end of the junction does not line up with germline, which may come from a read error. J is TRBJ1-2 and V is TRBV28; perhaps TRBD1 as D (6 bases). Germline loops: CDR1 MDHEN, CDR2 SYDVKM. This CDR3 is built from 13 residues. CDR3 in amino acids: CASGRGAKYGYTF. CDR3 in DNA: TGTGCCAGCGGGAGGGGGGCTAAATATGGCTACACCTTC.

V gene TRBV2 combines with J gene TRBJ2-5; D unclear. Germline values: CDR1 SNHLY, CDR2 FYNNEI. This CDR3 region has 12 residues. With 4 bases removed from V and 7 bases from J, the gap between germline ends came to 10 bases. CDR3 DNA sequence: TGTGCCAGCAGTGGGCTAGATGGGACCCAGTACTTC. It encodes CASSGLDGTQYF.

The CDR3 nucleotides read TGTGCCAGCAGTTTAGTGGTAGGTCCCAACAATGAGCAGTTCTTC. Translation: CASSLVVGPNNEQFF. The chain combines TRBV28 with TRBJ2-1; D is undetermined. The germline gives CDR1 MDHEN, CDR2 SYDVKM. Deletions cut 2 bases from V and 5 bases from J, with 13 bases between. The CDR3 contains 15 residues.

The chain is built from TRBV2 and TRBJ2-3; the match to TRBD1 covers 8 bases. Germline lookup yields CDR1 SNHLY and CDR2 FYNNEI. J lost 5 bases, V lost 2 bases, and 3 bases had no gene match. The CDR3 consists of 14 residues. The CDR3 here is CASSEQGAGDTQYF. The CDR3 nucleotides read TGTGCCAGCAGTGAACAGGGGGCAGGAGATACGCAGTATTTT.

The chain couples TRBV6-5 to TRBJ1-1; D unclear. CDR1 is MNHEY and CDR2 is SVGAGI in the germline V gene. V gave up 2 bases and J gave up 3 bases, with 7 bases separating them. This CDR3 comprises 13 residues. CDR3: CASSYLRDTEAFF. In DNA form, the CDR3 reads TGTGCCAGCAGTTACCTCCGGGACACTGAAGCTTTCTTT.

The chain is built from TRBV21-1 and TRBJ2-5; TRBD2, the table's D call, was not compared with the DNA. The end of the DNA is better explained by TRBJ2-7, so the J call may be wrong. TRBV21-1 is marked as a pseudogene. This CDR3 is 17 amino acids long. CDR3 loop: CASSKVRSGPPDYEQYF. CDR3 coding DNA: TGTGCCAGCAGCAAAGTCCGATCCGGTCCCCCAGACTACGAGCAGTACTTC.

This sequence joins TRBV11-2 and TRBJ2-3, with 8 bases identical to TRBD1. Germline V CDR1 and CDR2: SGHAT, FQNNGV. V was clipped by 5 bases and J by 0 bases; unmatched bases: 7. This CDR3 has 16 amino acids. The CDR3 DNA follows: TGTGCCAGCAGCCCCAGACAGGGGCCAAGCACAGATACGCAGTATTTT. Translating it yields CASSPRQGPSTDTQYF.

This chain connects TRBV5-4 to TRBJ2-5; D gene unclear. This CDR3 spans 14 amino acids. The V end lost 0 bases, the J end lost 3 bases, and 9 bases lay between the germline ends. The germline V gene has CDR1 SGHNT and CDR2 YYREEE (reference sequence). CDR3 bases: TGTGCCAGCAGCTTGGCGGCCCAAAAAGAGACCCAGTACTTC. Protein product: CASSLAAQKETQYF.